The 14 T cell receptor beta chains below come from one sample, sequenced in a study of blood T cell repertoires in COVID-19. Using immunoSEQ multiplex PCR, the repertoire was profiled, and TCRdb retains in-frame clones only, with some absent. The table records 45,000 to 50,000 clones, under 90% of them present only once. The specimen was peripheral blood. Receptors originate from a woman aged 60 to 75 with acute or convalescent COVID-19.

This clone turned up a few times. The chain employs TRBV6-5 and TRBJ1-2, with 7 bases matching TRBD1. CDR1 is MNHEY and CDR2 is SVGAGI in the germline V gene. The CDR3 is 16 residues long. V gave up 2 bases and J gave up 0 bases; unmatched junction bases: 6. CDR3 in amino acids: CASSYLTGAANYGYTF. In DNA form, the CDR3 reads TGTGCCAGCAGTTACCTTACAGGGGCAGCTAACTATGGCTACACCTTC.

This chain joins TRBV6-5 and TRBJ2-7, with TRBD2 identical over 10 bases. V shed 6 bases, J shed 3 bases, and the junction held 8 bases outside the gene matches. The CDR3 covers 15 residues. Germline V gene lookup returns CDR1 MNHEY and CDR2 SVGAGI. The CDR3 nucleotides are TGTGCCAGCAGCCCCCTAGCGGGAGTAGGCTACGAGCAGTACTTC. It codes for CASSPLAGVGYEQYF.

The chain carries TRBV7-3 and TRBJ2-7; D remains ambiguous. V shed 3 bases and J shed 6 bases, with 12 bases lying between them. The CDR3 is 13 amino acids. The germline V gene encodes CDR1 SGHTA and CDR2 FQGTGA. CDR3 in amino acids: CASSFKAGSEQYF. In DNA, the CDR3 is TGTGCCAGCAGCTTTAAGGCAGGCAGCGAGCAGTACTTC. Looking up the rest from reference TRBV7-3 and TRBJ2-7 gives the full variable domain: GAGVSQTPSNKVTEKGKYVELRCDPISGHTALYWYRQSLGQGPEFLIYFQGTGAADDSGLPNDRFFAVRPEGSVSTLKIQRTERGDSAVYLCASSFKAGSEQYFGPGTRLTVT.

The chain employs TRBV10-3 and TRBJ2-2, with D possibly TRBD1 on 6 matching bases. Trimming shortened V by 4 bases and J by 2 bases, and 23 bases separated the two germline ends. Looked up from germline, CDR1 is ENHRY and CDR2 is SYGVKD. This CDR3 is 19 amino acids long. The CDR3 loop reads CAISAPPTGKGLNTGELFF. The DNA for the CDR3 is TGTGCCATCAGTGCCCCCCCTACAGGGAAAGGATTAAACACCGGGGAGCTGTTTTTT.

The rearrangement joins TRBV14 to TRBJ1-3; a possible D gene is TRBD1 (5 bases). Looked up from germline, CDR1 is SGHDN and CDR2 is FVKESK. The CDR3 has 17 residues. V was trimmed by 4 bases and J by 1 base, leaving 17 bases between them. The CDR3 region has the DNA TGTGCCAGCAGCCCCCTGCAGGGCCTTCTTTCTGGAAACACCATATATTTT. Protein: CASSPLQGLLSGNTIYF.

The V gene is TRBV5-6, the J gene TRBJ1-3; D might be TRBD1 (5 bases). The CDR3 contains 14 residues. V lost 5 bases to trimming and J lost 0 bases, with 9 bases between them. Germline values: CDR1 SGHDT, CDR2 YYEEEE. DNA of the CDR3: TGTGCCAGCAGTCGGGACTACTCTGGAAACACCATATATTTT. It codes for CASSRDYSGNTIYF.

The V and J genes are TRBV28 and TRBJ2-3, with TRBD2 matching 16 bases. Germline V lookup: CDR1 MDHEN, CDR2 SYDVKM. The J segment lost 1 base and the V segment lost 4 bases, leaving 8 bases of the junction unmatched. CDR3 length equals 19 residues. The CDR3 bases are TGTGCCAGCAGTTCCGGGGGACTAGCGGGAGGGCATGGCACAGATACGCAGTATTTT. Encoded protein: CASSSGGLAGGHGTDTQYF.

DNA for the CDR3: TGTGCCATCAGTATCGGTGTGGGCGACACCGGGGAGCTGTTTTTT. It is translated as CAISIGVGDTGELFF. This chain joins TRBV10-3 and TRBJ2-2; D gene unclear. In germline, CDR1 is ENHRY, CDR2 SYGVKD. V dropped 5 bases and J dropped 3 bases, with 13 bases sitting between them. This CDR3 has 15 residues.

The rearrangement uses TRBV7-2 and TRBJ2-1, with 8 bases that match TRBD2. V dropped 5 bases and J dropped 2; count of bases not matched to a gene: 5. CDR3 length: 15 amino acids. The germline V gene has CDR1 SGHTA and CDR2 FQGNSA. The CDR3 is CASSPGREAYNEQFF. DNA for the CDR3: TGTGCCAGCAGCCCTGGGCGGGAGGCCTACAATGAGCAGTTCTTC.

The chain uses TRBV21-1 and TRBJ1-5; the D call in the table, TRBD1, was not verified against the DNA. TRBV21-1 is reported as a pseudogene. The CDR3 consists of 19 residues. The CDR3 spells CASSKEGTEELLSNQPQHF. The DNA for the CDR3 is TGTGCCAGCAGCAAAGAGGGGACAGAAGAATTACTTAGCAATCAGCCCCAGCATTTT.

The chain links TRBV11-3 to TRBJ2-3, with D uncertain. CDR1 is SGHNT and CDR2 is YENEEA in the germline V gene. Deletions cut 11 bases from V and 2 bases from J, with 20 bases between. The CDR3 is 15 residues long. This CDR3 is CAVRASTASTDTQYF. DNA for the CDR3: TGTGCCGTTCGTGCGTCCACAGCCTCCACAGATACGCAGTATTTT.

The DNA for the CDR3 is TGCGCCAGCAGCCACGGACAGGGTATGGCTGAAGCTTTCTTT. It translates to CASSHGQGMAEAFF. This chain connects TRBV5-1 to TRBJ1-1, with 8 bases fitting TRBD1. The CDR3 is 14 amino acids. Per germline, CDR1 SGHRS and CDR2 YFSETQ. V lost 4 bases, J lost 6 bases, and 8 bases stayed unmatched.

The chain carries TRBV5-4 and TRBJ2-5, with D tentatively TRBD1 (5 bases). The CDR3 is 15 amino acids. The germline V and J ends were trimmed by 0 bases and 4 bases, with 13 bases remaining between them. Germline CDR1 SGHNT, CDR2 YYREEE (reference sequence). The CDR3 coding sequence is TGTGCCAGCAGCTTGGAACAGGCCGGCGGAGAGACCCAGTACTTC. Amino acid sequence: CASSLEQAGGETQYF.

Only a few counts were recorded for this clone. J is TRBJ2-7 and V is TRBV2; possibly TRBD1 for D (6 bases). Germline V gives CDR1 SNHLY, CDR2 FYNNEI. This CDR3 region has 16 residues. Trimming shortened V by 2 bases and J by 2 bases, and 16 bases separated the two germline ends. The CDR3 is CASSESYGTLTYEQYF. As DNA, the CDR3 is TGTGCCAGCAGTGAAAGCTACGGGACACTAACCTACGAGCAGTACTTC.